This passage covers 29 T cell receptor beta chains from one sample sequenced in a study of cytomegalovirus exposure and HLA in healthy donors. The PCR contained 60 Vbeta and 13 Jbeta primers. The repertoire was sequenced with immunoSEQ multiplex PCR; TCRdb's copy has only in-frame clones and lacks some. The sample consists of 80,000 to 95,000 clones, around 75% of them appearing once. Sequencing used PBMCs. All receptors derive from a middle-aged woman in good health and CMV-seropositive.

This clone was found a few times. The rearrangement joins TRBV21-1 to TRBJ2-7; TRBD1, the D gene given by the table, was not confirmed from the DNA. TRBV21-1 constitutes a pseudogene. This CDR3 is 15 amino acids long. The CDR3 region has the DNA TGTGCCAGCAGCCGTCGGGACAGGGGGCGGTACGAGCAGTACTTC. Residues: CASSRRDRGRYEQYF.

V gene TRBV28 combines with J gene TRBJ1-2; maybe TRBD1 (6 bases). Per germline, CDR1 MDHEN and CDR2 SYDVKM. The CDR3 contains 15 residues. The ends were cut back, 6 bases at V and 0 bases at J, with 14 bases in the middle. CDR3 region: CASSTMDSANYGYTF. In DNA, the CDR3 is TGTGCCAGCAGCACGATGGACAGCGCTAACTATGGCTACACCTTC.

J is TRBJ2-6 and V is TRBV18; D unresolved. Germline V gene lookup returns CDR1 KGHSH and CDR2 LQKENI. This CDR3 is 16 amino acids long. V lost 4 bases and J lost 1, with 11 bases in between. The CDR3 region has the DNA TGTGCCAGCTCACAATTACCGGGTTCTGGGGCCAACGTCCTGACTTTC. This gives the protein CASSQLPGSGANVLTF.

V gene TRBV30 combines with J gene TRBJ2-7; D uncertain. The CDR3 consists of 13 residues. Germline CDR1 GTSNPN, CDR2 SVGIG (reference sequence). V lost 5 bases to trimming and J lost 3 bases, with 14 bases between them. CDR3 protein: CAWGGVSIYEQYF. CDR3 bases: TGTGCCTGGGGTGGAGTGAGTATCTACGAGCAGTACTTC.

This sequence joins TRBV7-2 and TRBJ2-1, with 7 bases identical to TRBD2. After removal of 4 bases from V and 7 bases from J, the junction contained 10 bases not matched to a gene. The CDR3 covers 15 residues. The germline V gene encodes CDR1 SGHTA and CDR2 FQGNSA. DNA of the CDR3: TGTGCCAGCAGCTACAACTTATTACTAGCGAATGAGCAGTTCTTC. This codes for CASSYNLLLANEQFF.

V and J are TRBV4-3 and TRBJ2-7, with TRBD2 matching over 12 bases. The junction had 1 base not matched to a gene; V was cut back by 3 bases and J by 4 bases. Germline V gives CDR1 LGHNA, CDR2 YSLEER. This CDR3 spans 14 amino acids. The CDR3 sequence is CASSHGLAGYEQYF. DNA for the CDR3: TGCGCCAGCAGCCATGGACTAGCGGGGTACGAGCAGTACTTC.

Regarding this clone: Compared with germline, one end of the junction differs, possibly owing to a read error. The same CDR3 also results from other DNA sequences found in this sample. J is TRBJ1-2 and V is TRBV4-1, with 10 bases fitting TRBD1. Looked up from germline, CDR1 is MGHRA and CDR2 is YSYEKL. There are 15 residues in the CDR3. CDR3 sequence reads: CASSQEGTGVYGYTF. DNA of the CDR3: TGCGCCAGTAGCCAAGAAGGGACAGGGGTATATGGCTACACCTTC.

This clone has a handful of counts. V is TRBV5-4 and J is TRBJ2-1; 12 bases map to TRBD2. V lost 1 base to trimming and J lost 7 bases; unmatched junction nucleotides: 6. This CDR3 is built from 16 residues. The germline V gene encodes CDR1 SGHNT and CDR2 YYREEE (reference sequence). CDR3 loop: CASSLMTSGGLNEQFF. The CDR3, as DNA: TGTGCCAGCAGCTTGATGACTAGCGGGGGCTTAAATGAGCAGTTCTTC.

V usage is TRBV28 and J usage is TRBJ1-2, with unresolved D. V gave up 6 bases and J gave up 5 bases, with 13 bases separating them. The CDR3 covers 13 residues. Germline CDR1 and CDR2: MDHEN and SYDVKM. CDR3 sequence (DNA): TGTGCCAGCAGCTCTGGGAGTCCTTATGGCTACACCTTC. Translating it yields CASSSGSPYGYTF.

The chain couples TRBV6-5 to TRBJ1-2, with a weak D call TRBD1 (5 bases). The V end was cut by 8 bases, the J end by 7 bases, with 17 bases between. There are 13 residues in the CDR3. Germline V gives CDR1 MNHEY, CDR2 SVGAGI. CDR3 nucleotides: TGTGCCAGCGGAGCAGGGTGGACATTTGGCTACACCTTC. Translated, it gives CASGAGWTFGYTF.

This clone was seen only a few times. V gene TRBV28 combines with J gene TRBJ2-3; TRBD2 aligns across 9 bases. J lost 4 bases, V lost 2 bases, and 1 base had no gene match. The CDR3 is 14 amino acids. Germline V gene data show CDR1 as MDHEN and CDR2 as SYDVKM. The CDR3 DNA sequence: TGTGCCAGCAGTTTAGCGGGAGGGCCAGATACGCAGTATTTT. Protein: CASSLAGGPDTQYF.

The rearrangement uses TRBV27 and TRBJ1-1; no clear D gene. The V gene lost 5 bases and the J gene lost 1 base, with 8 bases spanning the gap. CDR1 is MNHEY and CDR2 is SMNVEV in the germline V gene (reference sequence). CDR3 size: 13 residues. CDR3 residues: CASSPNWNTEAFF. CDR3 bases: TGTGCCAGCAGTCCCAATTGGAACACTGAAGCTTTCTTT.

V is TRBV29-1 and J is TRBJ2-7; 7 nucleotides agree with TRBD1. CDR3 size: 12 residues. CDR1 is SQVTM and CDR2 is ANQGSEA in the germline V gene. With 8 bases clipped from V and 2 bases from J, the junction kept 6 bases outside the gene matches. CDR3 sequence: CSIRQGAYEQYF. The DNA for the CDR3 is TGCAGCATCCGACAGGGTGCCTACGAGCAGTACTTC.

The chain carries TRBV11-3 and TRBJ2-2, with TRBD2 matching 8 bases. CDR1 is SGHNT and CDR2 is YENEEA in the germline V gene. The CDR3 is 15 amino acids. V trimming: 1 base; J trimming: 6 bases; junction bases outside the gene matches: 4. The CDR3: CASSLGGGGPGELFF. In DNA, the CDR3 is TGTGCCAGCAGCTTAGGAGGCGGGGGGCCCGGGGAGCTGTTTTTT.

V usage is TRBV7-2 and J usage is TRBJ1-5, with a tentative D call TRBD1 (5 bases). Trimming cost V 5 bases and J 7 bases, with 12 bases left between them. The CDR3 is 13 residues long. Germline assignment: CDR1 SGHTA and CDR2 FQGNSA. CDR3 in DNA: TGTGCCAGCAGCGGGCCCGGGGGACAGCCCCAGCATTTT. Its translation is CASSGPGGQPQHF.

The rearrangement uses TRBV27 and TRBJ2-7; 8 bases are shared with TRBD1. Germline V gives CDR1 MNHEY, CDR2 SMNVEV (reference sequence). The junction had 8 bases not matched to a gene; V was cut back by 9 bases and J by 1 base. This CDR3 contains 14 residues. The CDR3 sequence is CASKRTGRSYEQYF. Written as DNA, the CDR3 is TGTGCCAGTAAGAGGACAGGGAGATCCTACGAGCAGTACTTC.

This clone was recorded a few times. The rearrangement uses TRBV18 and TRBJ2-5; D remains ambiguous. V was shortened by 2 bases and J by 3 bases, with 16 bases between the two germline ends. This CDR3 spans 16 amino acids. CDR1 and CDR2 (germline): KGHSH, LQKENI. The CDR3 region is CASSPRDTQTKETQYF. CDR3 coding DNA: TGTGCCAGCTCACCAAGAGACACACAAACGAAAGAGACCCAGTACTTC.

V is TRBV19 and J is TRBJ1-5, with a tentative D call TRBD1 (6 bases). CDR1 is LNHDA and CDR2 is SQIVND in the germline V gene (reference sequence). This CDR3 has 12 residues. Between the trimmed V and J ends, which lost 6 bases and 6 bases, there was a span of 9 bases. The CDR3 here is CASRTRGQPQHF. The CDR3, as DNA: TGTGCCAGTAGAACCAGGGGTCAGCCCCAGCATTTT.

This chain connects TRBV5-1 to TRBJ2-7, with D tentatively TRBD1 (6 bases). Trimming left V 2 bases short and J 5 bases short, with 23 bases between. The CDR3 consists of 17 residues. The germline gives CDR1 SGHRS, CDR2 YFSETQ. The CDR3 DNA reads as TGCGCCAGCAGCTTTACAGGGACACCCCGAATGGGGGACGAGCAGTACTTC. It encodes CASSFTGTPRMGDEQYF.

The rearrangement uses TRBV5-1 and TRBJ2-7, with 16 bases lining up with TRBD2. CDR3 size: 16 residues. Germline CDR1 SGHRS, CDR2 YFSETQ. Germline trimming cut 4 bases from V and 6 bases from J; bases unmatched to any gene: 7. CDR3: CASSKGLAGGPSEQYF. The CDR3 DNA reads as TGCGCCAGCAGCAAGGGACTAGCGGGAGGGCCCAGCGAGCAGTACTTC.

A few counts support this clone. The chain carries TRBV29-1 and TRBJ2-7; D is perhaps TRBD1 (5 bases). The CDR3 spans 11 residues. The germline V gene encodes CDR1 SQVTM and CDR2 ANQGSEA. The CDR3 DNA sequence: TGCGCCGTCGACAGTGTCTACGAGCAGTACTTC. Residues: CAVDSVYEQYF.

The chain joins TRBV6-5 to TRBJ2-1, with 8 bases aligning to TRBD2. The germline gives CDR1 MNHEY, CDR2 SVGAGI. J was trimmed by 16 bases and V by 6 bases; bases with no gene match: 11. The CDR3 contains 12 residues. The CDR3 DNA is TGTGCCAGCAGGAACGGGGGGGGCTCTTACTTCTTC. This codes for CASRNGGGSYFF.

V gene TRBV28 combines with J gene TRBJ1-1; D is uncertain. This CDR3 is 11 amino acids long. Germline CDR1 and CDR2: MDHEN and SYDVKM. Trimming pared 7 bases from V and 5 bases from J, leaving 8 bases between. CDR3 sequence: CASIGLTEAFF. CDR3 bases: TGTGCCAGCATTGGGCTTACTGAAGCTTTCTTT.

In its sample, this clone was seen a few times. The chain recombines TRBV28 with TRBJ2-7, with 7 bases identical to TRBD1. The junction had 7 bases not matched to a gene; V was cut back by 3 bases and J by 2 bases. The CDR3 has 15 residues. Germline CDR1 MDHEN, CDR2 SYDVKM. In nucleotides, the CDR3 is TGTGCCAGCAGTTTCCTCCGACAGGGCGCCTACGAGCAGTACTTC. Its protein is CASSFLRQGAYEQYF.

In the case of this clone: Other DNA sequences in this specimen translate into the identical CDR3. V is TRBV7-9 and J is TRBJ2-7; 15 nucleotides align to TRBD2. Looked up from germline, CDR1 is SEHNR and CDR2 is FQNEAQ (reference sequence). The CDR3 has 18 residues. V shed 0 bases and J 0 bases; nucleotides not matched to a gene: 3. The CDR3 coding sequence is TGTGCCAGCAGCTTAGCCCCGGGACTAGCGGGGGGCTCCTACGAGCAGTACTTC. It translates to CASSLAPGLAGGSYEQYF.

The chain joins TRBV4-2 to TRBJ1-3, with D perhaps TRBD1 (5 bases). The CDR3 is made up of 19 amino acids. The germline CDR1 and CDR2 sequences are LGHNA and YNFKEQ. V gave up 0 bases and J gave up 2 bases, with 20 bases separating them. CDR3 DNA: TGTGCCAGCAGCCAAGAACGTGGACAAGGAAGGGTGCCTGGAAACACCATATATTTT. Its translation is CASSQERGQGRVPGNTIYF.

The chain links TRBV7-2 to TRBJ2-5, with D perhaps matching TRBD2 (7 bases). This CDR3 is 14 amino acids long. Germline assignment: CDR1 SGHTA and CDR2 FQGNSA. Trimming stripped 7 bases from V and 5 bases from J, with 17 bases between. For the CDR3, the DNA is TGTGCCAGCAAGTCCCAGGCGGGGGCGGAGACCCAGTACTTC. As protein: CASKSQAGAETQYF. Full variable domain (rest looked up from reference TRBV7-2 and TRBJ2-5): GAGVSQSPSNKVTEKGKDVELRCDPISGHTALYWYRQSLGQGLEFLIYFQGNSAPDKSGLPSDRFSAERTGGSVSTLTIQRTQQEDSAVYLCASKSQAGAETQYFGPGTRLLVL.

This clone was seen just once. CDR3 nucleotides: TGTGCCAGCAGCCGAGACAGCTCTGGAAACACCATATATTTT. Residues: CASSRDSSGNTIYF. The chain uses TRBV7-2 and TRBJ1-3, with D possibly being TRBD1 (5 bases). The V gene's germline CDR1 is SGHTA and CDR2 FQGNSA. The V end lost 5 bases, the J end lost 0 bases, and 8 bases lay between the germline ends. The CDR3 is 14 residues long.

The table lists this clone with a count of one. V and J are TRBV27 and TRBJ2-3; a weak D match, TRBD2 (6 bases). The CDR3 length is 14 residues. Trimming shortened V by 4 bases and J by 5 bases, and 13 bases separated the two germline ends. Germline V gives CDR1 MNHEY, CDR2 SMNVEV (reference sequence). The CDR3 sequence is CASSYRGFGDTQYF. DNA of the CDR3: TGTGCCAGCAGTTACCGGGGGTTCGGAGATACGCAGTATTTT.